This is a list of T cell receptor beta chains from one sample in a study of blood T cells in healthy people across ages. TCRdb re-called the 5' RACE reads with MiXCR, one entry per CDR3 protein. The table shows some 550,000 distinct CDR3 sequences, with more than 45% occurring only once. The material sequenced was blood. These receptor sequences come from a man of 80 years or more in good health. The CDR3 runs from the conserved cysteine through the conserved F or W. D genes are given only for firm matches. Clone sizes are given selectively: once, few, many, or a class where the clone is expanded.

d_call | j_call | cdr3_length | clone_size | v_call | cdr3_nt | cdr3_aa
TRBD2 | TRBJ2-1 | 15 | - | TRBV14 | TGTGCCAGCAGCCCCCGCCCCGGACTAGCGGGAGTTCAGTTCTTC | CASSPRPGLAGVQFF
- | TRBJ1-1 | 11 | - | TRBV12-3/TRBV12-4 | TGTGCCGTGGCGGGGAACACTGAAGCTTTCTTT | CAVAGNTEAFF
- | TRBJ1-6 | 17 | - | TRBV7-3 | TGTGCCAGCAGCTTACGGGGCACCCGGGACAATCCTTCACCCCTCCACTTT | CASSLRGTRDNPSPLHF
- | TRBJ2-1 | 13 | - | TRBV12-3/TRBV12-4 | TGTGCCAGTAGTTTAGCGCATATTGGGGAGCAGTTCTTC | CASSLAHIGEQFF
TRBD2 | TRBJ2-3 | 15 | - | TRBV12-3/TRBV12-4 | TGTGCCAGCAGCGGGGCTAGCGGATACACAGATACGCAGTATTTT | CASSGASGYTDTQYF
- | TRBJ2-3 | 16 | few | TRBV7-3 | TGTGCCAGCAGCTCCGCTGGGGCCGCTAGCACAGATACGCAGTATTTT | CASSSAGAASTDTQYF
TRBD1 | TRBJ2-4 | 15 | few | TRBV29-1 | TGCAGCGCCCGAGGACAGGCCCGAACCTTGGGGGAGCAGTACTTC | CSARGQARTLGEQYF
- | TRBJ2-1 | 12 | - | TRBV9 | TGTGCCAGCAGCGTAGGGGAAAATGAGCAGTTCTTC | CASSVGENEQFF
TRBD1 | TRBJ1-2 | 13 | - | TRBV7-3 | TGTGCCAGCAGCGCGCGACAGGGAGTGGGCTACACCTTC | CASSARQGVGYTF
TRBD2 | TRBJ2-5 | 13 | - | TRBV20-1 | TGCAGTGCTAGACGGCGGGGGCAAGAGACCCAGTACTTC | CSARRRGQETQYF
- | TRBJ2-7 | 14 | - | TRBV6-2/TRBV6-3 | TGTGCCAGCAGTTTCGGAATAGCGGACTACGAGCAGTACTTC | CASSFGIADYEQYF
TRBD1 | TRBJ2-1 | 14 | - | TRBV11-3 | TGTGCCAGCAGCGGTAGACAGGGTTACAATGAGCAGTTCTTC | CASSGRQGYNEQFF
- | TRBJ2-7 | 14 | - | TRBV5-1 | TGCGCCAGCAGCTTGGTTCCGGGGCCCTACGAGCAGTACTTC | CASSLVPGPYEQYF
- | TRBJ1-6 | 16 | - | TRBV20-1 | TGCAGTGCTAGAGATACGGGGGGGGCAGGGTATTCACCCCTCCACTTT | CSARDTGGAGYSPLHF
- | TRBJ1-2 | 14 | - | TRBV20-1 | TGCAGTGCTAGAGTGACAGCGGGGGGCTATGGCTACACCTTC | CSARVTAGGYGYTF
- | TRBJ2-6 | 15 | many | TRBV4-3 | TGCGCCAGCAGCCAAGCAAGTTCTGGGGCCAACGTCCTGACTTTC | CASSQASSGANVLTF
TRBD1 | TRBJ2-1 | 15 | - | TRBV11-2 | TGTGCCAGCAGCTTAGGAACAACAGGGGGAGATGAGCAGTTCTTC | CASSLGTTGGDEQFF
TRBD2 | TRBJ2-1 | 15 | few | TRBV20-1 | TGCAGTGCTCCACTAGCGGGGGGGCCGGGCAATGAGCAGTTCTTC | CSAPLAGGPGNEQFF
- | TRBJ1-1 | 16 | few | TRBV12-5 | TGTGCTAGTGCCCTCCCAGGAGGGATCGGCAACACTGAAGCTTTCTTT | CASALPGGIGNTEAFF
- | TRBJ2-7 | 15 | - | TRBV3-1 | TGTGCCAGCAGCCAATGGGGGGACAACTCCTACGAGCAGTACTTC | CASSQWGDNSYEQYF
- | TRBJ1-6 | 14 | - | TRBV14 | TGTGCCAGCAGCCAGCGGGACCGAAATTCACCCCTCCACTTT | CASSQRDRNSPLHF
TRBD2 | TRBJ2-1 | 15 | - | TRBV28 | TGTGCCAGCAGTACCTCTAGCGGGCCATTCAATGAGCAGTTCTTC | CASSTSSGPFNEQFF
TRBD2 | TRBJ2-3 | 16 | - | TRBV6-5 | TGTGCCAGCAGACCATCCGGGACTAGCGGGTCAGATACGCAGTATTTT | CASRPSGTSGSDTQYF
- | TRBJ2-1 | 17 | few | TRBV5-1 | TGCGCCAGCAGCTTGGCCGTGGGAGGAGGACGGGACAATGAGCAGTTCTTC | CASSLAVGGGRDNEQFF
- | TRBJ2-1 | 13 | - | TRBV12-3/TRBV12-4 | TGTGCCAGCAGTTCGGACCTTTACAATGAGCAGTTCTTC | CASSSDLYNEQFF
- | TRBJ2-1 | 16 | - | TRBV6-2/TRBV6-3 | TGTGCCAGCAACTTCGGTGGGACGGCGCCTTTCGATGAGCAGTTCTTC | CASNFGGTAPFDEQFF
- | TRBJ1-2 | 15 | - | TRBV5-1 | TGCGCCAGCAGCTTATCACAGGGATCACATTATGGCTACACCTTC | CASSLSQGSHYGYTF
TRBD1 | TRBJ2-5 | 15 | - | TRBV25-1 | TGTGCCAGCAGTGAATCAGCAGGGGGCCGGGAGACCCAGTACTTC | CASSESAGGRETQYF
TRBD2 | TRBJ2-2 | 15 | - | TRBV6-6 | TGTGCCAGCAGTCCGACTAGCGGGGGTACCGGGGAGCTGTTTTTT | CASSPTSGGTGELFF
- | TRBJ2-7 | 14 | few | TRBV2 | TGTGCCAGCACCCCCAGGGCGACGGTCTACGAGCAGTACTTC | CASTPRATVYEQYF
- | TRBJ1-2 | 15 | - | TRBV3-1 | TGTGCCAGCAGCCAAGACAGGGGATTCAACTATGGCTACACCTTC | CASSQDRGFNYGYTF
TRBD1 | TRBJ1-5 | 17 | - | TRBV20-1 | TGCAGTGCTAGAAGACTGGAGGGACAGGGCAAGAAGCAGCCCCAGCATTTT | CSARRLEGQGKKQPQHF
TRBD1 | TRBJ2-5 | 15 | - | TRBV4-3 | TGCGCCAGCAGCGACCGGGACAGGGCGCAAGAGACCCAGTACTTC | CASSDRDRAQETQYF
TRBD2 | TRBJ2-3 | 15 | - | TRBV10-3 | TGTGCCATCAGGGCGGAGAGACTAGCTACAGATACGCAGTATTTT | CAIRAERLATDTQYF
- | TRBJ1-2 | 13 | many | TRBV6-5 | TGTGCCAGCAGCCCTACAGGGCCTTTGGGCTACACCTTC | CASSPTGPLGYTF
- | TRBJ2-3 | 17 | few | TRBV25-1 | TGTGCCAGCAGTGCCGGCCAAGGAAGACCAGGGCGAGATACGCAGTATTTT | CASSAGQGRPGRDTQYF
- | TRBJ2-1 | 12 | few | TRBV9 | TGTGCCAGCAGCGTAGGCGACCTTGAGCAGTTCTTC | CASSVGDLEQFF
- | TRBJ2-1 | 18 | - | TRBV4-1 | TGCGCCAGCAGCCTCTCGACTCGGGCTAGCAGCTCCTACAATGAGCAGTTCTTC | CASSLSTRASSSYNEQFF
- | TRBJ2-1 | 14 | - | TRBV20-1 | TGCAGTGCTCCCCCTAGCACCGCCTACAATGAGCAGTTCTTC | CSAPPSTAYNEQFF
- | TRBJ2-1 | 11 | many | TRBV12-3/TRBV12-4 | TGTGCCAGCAGCCCGGATAATGAGCAGTTCTTC | CASSPDNEQFF
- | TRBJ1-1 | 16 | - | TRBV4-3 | TGCGCCAGCAGCCAAGGTCACGGCACCATGAACACTGAAGCTTTCTTT | CASSQGHGTMNTEAFF
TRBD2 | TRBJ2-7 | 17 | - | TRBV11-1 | TGTGCCAGCAGCTCCGGAGGACTAGCGGGAATCTACAATGAGCAGTACTTC | CASSSGGLAGIYNEQYF
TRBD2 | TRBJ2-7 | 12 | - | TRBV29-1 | TGCAGCGTTGGTCGGACTAGCTTTGAGCAGTACTTC | CSVGRTSFEQYF
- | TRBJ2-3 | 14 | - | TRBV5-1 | TGCGCCAGCAGCAAGGGACCGGACACAGATACGCAGTATTTT | CASSKGPDTDTQYF
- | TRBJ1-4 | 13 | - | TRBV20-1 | TGCAGTACAACCGGGACTGCTAATGAAAAACTGTTTTTT | CSTTGTANEKLFF
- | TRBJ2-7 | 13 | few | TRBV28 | TGTGCCATAACCGGGACGGCCTCCTACGAGCAGTACTTC | CAITGTASYEQYF